Below, 15 T cell receptor beta chains from the same sample are listed, as sequenced in a study of Graves' ophthalmopathy and Graves' hyperthyroidism. The TCR beta CDR3 regions underwent amplification from RNA transcripts. The first round was an RT-PCR with HTBI primers, and the second round was a multiplex PCR. TCRdb analysed the multiplex PCR reads with MiXCR anew, one entry per CDR3 protein. The table records about 210,000 distinct CDR3 sequences, 25% to 30% of them present only once. The sample consisted of peripheral blood. All receptors come from a man aged 50-60 years with Graves' ophthalmopathy.

There are many counts of this clonotype. This sequence joins TRBV25-1 and TRBJ1-5; D unresolved. Germline CDR1 and CDR2: MGHDK and SYGVNS. Trimming pared 4 bases from V and 1 base from J, leaving 8 bases between. This CDR3 is 14 amino acids long. DNA for the CDR3: TGTGCCAGCAGTGGTGAACCCAGCAATCAGCCCCAGCATTTT. Residues: CASSGEPSNQPQHF.

This clonotype was counted between two and nine times. The chain recombines TRBV12-3 or TRBV12-4 with TRBJ1-1; 7 nucleotides align to TRBD1. The CDR3 extends over 15 amino acids. The J segment lost 0 bases and the V segment lost 2 bases, leaving 3 bases of the junction unmatched. The chain's CDR3 is CASSLRQGVNTEAFF. CDR3 nucleotides: TGTGCCAGCAGTTTAAGACAGGGCGTGAACACTGAAGCTTTCTTT.

This clonotype has ten or more counts. V gene TRBV10-3 combines with J gene TRBJ1-1, with TRBD1 matching 7 bases. This CDR3 has 16 amino acids. From germline, CDR1 is ENHRY and CDR2 SYGVKD. Trimming took 3 bases from V and 10 from J; bases not matched to a gene: 17. As DNA, the CDR3 is TGTGCCATCAGTGAAGGTAACAGGGGCCAGAGTCAGGGAGCTTTCTTT. This encodes CAISEGNRGQSQGAFF.

This clonotype has at least ten counts. The chain is built from TRBV4-3 and TRBJ2-7, with TRBD1 matching over 8 bases. From germline, CDR1 is LGHNA and CDR2 YSLEER. With 5 bases clipped from V and 3 bases from J, the junction kept 6 bases outside the gene matches. The CDR3 has 14 amino acids. CDR3 residues: CASSLGQGGYEQYF. The DNA of the CDR3 is TGCGCCAGCAGCTTAGGACAGGGAGGCTACGAGCAGTACTTC.

This clonotype was counted many times. V and J are TRBV30 and TRBJ2-2; D is perhaps TRBD2 (6 bases). The CDR3 totals 17 residues. Germline CDR1 GTSNPN, CDR2 SVGIG (reference sequence). V dropped 2 bases and J dropped 5 bases, with 21 bases sitting between them. The DNA for the CDR3 is TGTGCCTGGAGTTTTAAGGAGGGCGGGGCGGGGACCGGGGAGCTGTTTTTT. Its protein is CAWSFKEGGAGTGELFF.

The chain has TRBV6-1 and TRBJ2-7, with a tentative D call TRBD1 (6 bases). Germline assignment: CDR1 MNHNS and CDR2 SASEGT. This CDR3 contains 14 residues. Between the trimmed V and J ends, which lost 1 base and 5 bases, there was a span of 12 bases. The CDR3 reads CASSEGAGANEQYF. DNA for the CDR3: TGTGCCAGCAGTGAAGGCGCAGGGGCCAACGAGCAGTACTTC.

This chain joins TRBV11-1 and TRBJ1-2; possibly TRBD1 for D (6 bases). The CDR3 length is 16 residues. Trimming removed 1 base from V and 3 bases from J, with 15 bases in between. In germline, CDR1 is SGHAT, CDR2 FQDESV (reference sequence). The CDR3 region has the DNA TGTGCCAGCAGCTTAGAAACGGGGGCGTCGGACTATGGCTACACCTTC. This translates into CASSLETGASDYGYTF.

The table lists this clonotype with many counts. The chain links TRBV12-3 or TRBV12-4 to TRBJ2-4; D may correspond to TRBD1 or TRBD2 (5 bases each). Trimming stripped 3 bases from V and 0 bases from J, with 12 bases between. This CDR3 comprises 16 residues. In nucleotides, the CDR3 is TGTGCCAGCAGTTTCGACCGGGGCCTAGCCAAAAACATTCAGTACTTC. This translates into CASSFDRGLAKNIQYF.

The gene calls are TRBV19 and TRBJ1-2; D is unresolved. This CDR3 is 15 amino acids long. With 0 bases removed from V and 2 bases from J, the gap between germline ends came to 10 bases. Looked up from germline, CDR1 is LNHDA and CDR2 is SQIVND (reference sequence). The CDR3 nucleotides are TGTGCCAGTAGTATAGATGCCAATTCAAACTATGGCTACACCTTC. Protein product: CASSIDANSNYGYTF.

V and J are TRBV6-2 or TRBV6-3 and TRBJ2-7, with D perhaps matching TRBD1 (5 bases). The CDR3 consists of 15 residues. CDR1 and CDR2 from the germline V gene are MNHEY and SVGEGT. V lost 4 bases to trimming and J lost 5 bases, with 18 bases between them. The CDR3 nucleotides are TGTGCCAGCAGTTCCTTACGGACAAGTTTTGACGAGCAGTACTTC. Translated: CASSSLRTSFDEQYF.

This chain joins TRBV20-1 and TRBJ1-3; D call uncertain. Germline V lookup: CDR1 DFQATT, CDR2 SNEGSKA (reference sequence). V lost 1 base and J 1 base, leaving 14 bases between the germline ends. This CDR3 is built from 16 residues. The CDR3 region has the DNA TGCAGTGCTAGAGGGGGTTATGAGCTTTCTGGAAACACCATATATTTT. Its protein is CSARGGYELSGNTIYF.

This clonotype was detected ten times or more. The gene calls are TRBV2 and TRBJ2-2; TRBD2 agrees at 10 bases. The germline gives CDR1 SNHLY, CDR2 FYNNEI. V was pared by 4 bases and J by 7 bases, with 6 bases of the junction left unmatched. There are 15 residues in the CDR3. The DNA of the CDR3 is TGTGCCAGCAGTGTTCAGCGGGAGGGCTTCGGGGAGCTGTTTTTT. Translation: CASSVQREGFGELFF.

This clonotype was seen ten or more times. V and J are TRBV29-1 and TRBJ2-5; 7 positions match TRBD2. J was trimmed by 2 bases and V by 6 bases; bases with no gene match: 9. This CDR3 contains 14 residues. The V gene's germline CDR1 is SQVTM and CDR2 ANQGSEA. CDR3 in amino acids: CSVDHSGWQETQYF. For the CDR3, the DNA is TGCAGCGTCGACCATAGCGGGTGGCAAGAGACCCAGTACTTC.

A few counts support this clonotype. The chain is built from TRBV6-1 and TRBJ2-2; TRBD2 might be the D (5 bases). Germline V lookup: CDR1 MNHNS, CDR2 SASEGT. The CDR3 extends over 19 amino acids. Trimming took 2 bases from V and 0 from J, leaving 19 bases between them. DNA of the CDR3: TGTGCCAGCAGTGAAAGGAGGATGTGGTACGCTGCGAACACCGGGGAGCTGTTTTTT. Protein product: CASSERRMWYAANTGELFF.

This clonotype has a count of ten or more. This chain uses TRBV3-1 with TRBJ2-5; D remains ambiguous. CDR1 and CDR2 (germline): LGHDT, YNNKEL (reference sequence). The V end lost 2 bases, the J end lost 3 bases, and 19 bases lay between the germline ends. The CDR3 extends over 17 amino acids. CDR3 sequence (DNA): TGTGCCAGCAGCCAACGACCTAACTTGAATAGAAAAGAGACCCAGTACTTC. As protein: CASSQRPNLNRKETQYF.